This T cell receptor beta chain was found in a study of cytomegalovirus exposure and HLA in healthy donors. Overall study: As released early, the data held about 85 million unique TCRs from HLA-typed donors.

The PCR employed 60 Vbeta primers together with 13 Jbeta primers. Only in-frame clones appear in the TCRdb table, and some are missing; sequencing was by immunoSEQ multiplex PCR. Here the sample spans approximately 170,000 clones, around 79% being singletons. Regarding this clone: Its antigen is not identified.

Deletions cut 3 bases from V and 2 bases from J, with 14 bases between. This CDR3 is built from 16 residues. Germline V gene data show CDR1 as KGHSH and CDR2 as LQKENI. Study-wide results and limits: The classifier reportedly diagnosed cytomegalovirus status with high specificity and sensitivity.

Input material: PBMCs. This TCR came from a woman younger than 30 in good health and CMV-seronegative. The chain carries TRBV18 and TRBJ1-3; D may be TRBD1 (6 bases). For the CDR3, the DNA is TGTGCCAGCTCACCGCAACAGGGCTCCACTGGAAACACCATATATTTT. It specifies CASSPQQGSTGNTIYF.